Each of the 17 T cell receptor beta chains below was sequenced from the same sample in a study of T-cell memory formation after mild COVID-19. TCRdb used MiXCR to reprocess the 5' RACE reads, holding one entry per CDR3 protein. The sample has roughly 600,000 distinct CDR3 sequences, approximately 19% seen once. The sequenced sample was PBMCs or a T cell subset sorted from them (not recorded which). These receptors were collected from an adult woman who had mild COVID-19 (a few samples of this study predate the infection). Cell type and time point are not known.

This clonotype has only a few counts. Here the CDR3 reads CSARDVGRAINEQFF. The CDR3 bases are TGCAGTGCTAGAGATGTCGGGAGGGCCATAAATGAGCAGTTCTTC. The V gene is TRBV20-1, the J gene TRBJ2-1, with TRBD2 matching over 8 bases. CDR1 and CDR2 from the germline V gene are DFQATT and SNEGSKA (reference sequence). This CDR3 has 15 residues. With 0 bases clipped from V and 7 bases from J, the junction kept 8 bases outside the gene matches.

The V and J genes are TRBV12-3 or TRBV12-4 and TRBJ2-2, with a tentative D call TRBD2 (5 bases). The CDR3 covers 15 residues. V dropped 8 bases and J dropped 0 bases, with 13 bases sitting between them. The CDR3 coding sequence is TGTGCCAGCCCTAGCACAGCAGCGAACACCGGGGAGCTGTTTTTT. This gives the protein CASPSTAANTGELFF.

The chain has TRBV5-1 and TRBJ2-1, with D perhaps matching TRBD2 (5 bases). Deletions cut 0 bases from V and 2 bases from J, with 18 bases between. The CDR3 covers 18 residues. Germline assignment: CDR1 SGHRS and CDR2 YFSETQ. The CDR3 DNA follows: TGCGCCAGCAGCTTGGAGGGCAGACTACAACTACCCTACAATGAGCAGTTCTTC. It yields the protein CASSLEGRLQLPYNEQFF.

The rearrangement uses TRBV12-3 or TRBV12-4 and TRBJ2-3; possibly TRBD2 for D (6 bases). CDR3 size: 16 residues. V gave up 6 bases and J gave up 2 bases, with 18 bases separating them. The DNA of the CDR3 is TGTGCCAGCAGCCCACCCCAACGGGGGTTCACAGATACGCAGTATTTT. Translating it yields CASSPPQRGFTDTQYF.

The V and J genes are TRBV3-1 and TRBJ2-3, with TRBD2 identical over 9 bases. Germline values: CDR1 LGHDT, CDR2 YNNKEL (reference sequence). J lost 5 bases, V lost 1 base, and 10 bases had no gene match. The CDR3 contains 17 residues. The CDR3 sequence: CASSQVLAGPKKDTQYF. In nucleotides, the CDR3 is TGTGCCAGCAGCCAAGTTCTAGCGGGACCAAAAAAAGATACGCAGTATTTT.

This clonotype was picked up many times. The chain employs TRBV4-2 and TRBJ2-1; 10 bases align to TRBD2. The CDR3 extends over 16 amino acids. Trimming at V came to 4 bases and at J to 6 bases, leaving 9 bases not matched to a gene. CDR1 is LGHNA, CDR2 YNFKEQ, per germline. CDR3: CASSPLGLAGVNEQFF. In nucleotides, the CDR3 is TGTGCCAGCAGCCCTCTTGGCCTAGCGGGGGTCAATGAGCAGTTCTTC.

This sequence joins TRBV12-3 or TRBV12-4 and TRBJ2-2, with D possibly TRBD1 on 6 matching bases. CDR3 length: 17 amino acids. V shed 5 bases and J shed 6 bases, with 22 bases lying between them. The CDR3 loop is CASSPETGPLWAGELFF. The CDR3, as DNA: TGTGCCAGCAGTCCTGAGACAGGTCCTTTATGGGCCGGGGAGCTGTTTTTT.

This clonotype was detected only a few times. The CDR3 spells CSVAQGSGEKLFF. The CDR3 DNA is TGCAGCGTTGCTCAGGGGTCCGGGGAAAAACTGTTTTTT. The chain couples TRBV29-1 to TRBJ1-4; D is perhaps TRBD1 (6 bases). The V gene's germline CDR1 is SQVTM and CDR2 ANQGSEA. V was pared by 4 bases and J by 8 bases, with 14 bases between. This CDR3 contains 13 residues.

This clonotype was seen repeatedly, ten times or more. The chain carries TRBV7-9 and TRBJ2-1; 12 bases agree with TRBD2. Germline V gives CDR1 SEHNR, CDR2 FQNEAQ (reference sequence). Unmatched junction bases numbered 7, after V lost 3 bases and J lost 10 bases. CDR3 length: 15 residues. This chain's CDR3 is CASSFPTSGSEEQFF. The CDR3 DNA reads TGTGCCAGCAGCTTCCCGACTAGCGGGAGTGAGGAGCAGTTCTTC.

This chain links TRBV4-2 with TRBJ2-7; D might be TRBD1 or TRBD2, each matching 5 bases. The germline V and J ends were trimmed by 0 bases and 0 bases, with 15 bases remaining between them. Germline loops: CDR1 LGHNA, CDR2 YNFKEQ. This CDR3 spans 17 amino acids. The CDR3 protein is CASSQEVQPGPSYEQYF. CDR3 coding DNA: TGTGCCAGCAGCCAAGAAGTCCAGCCGGGACCCTCCTACGAGCAGTACTTC.

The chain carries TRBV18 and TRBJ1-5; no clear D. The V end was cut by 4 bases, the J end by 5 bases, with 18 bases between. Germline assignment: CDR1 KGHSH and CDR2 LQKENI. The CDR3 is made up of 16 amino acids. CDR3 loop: CASSLNRVPPDQPQHF. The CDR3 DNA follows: TGTGCCAGCTCACTTAACCGGGTTCCGCCCGATCAGCCCCAGCATTTT.

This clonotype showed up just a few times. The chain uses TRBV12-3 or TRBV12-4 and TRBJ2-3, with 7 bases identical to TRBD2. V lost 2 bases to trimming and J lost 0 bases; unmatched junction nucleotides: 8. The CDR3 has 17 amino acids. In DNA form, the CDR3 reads TGTGCCAGCAGTTTATCGCTAGCGGCGGTAAGCACAGATACGCAGTATTTT. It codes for CASSLSLAAVSTDTQYF.

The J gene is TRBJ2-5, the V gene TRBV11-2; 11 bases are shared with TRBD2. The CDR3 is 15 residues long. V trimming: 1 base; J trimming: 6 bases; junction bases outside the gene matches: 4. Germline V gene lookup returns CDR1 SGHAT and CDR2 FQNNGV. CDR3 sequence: CASSLVLAGGKTQYF. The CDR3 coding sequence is TGTGCCAGCAGCTTAGTCCTAGCGGGAGGAAAGACCCAGTACTTC.

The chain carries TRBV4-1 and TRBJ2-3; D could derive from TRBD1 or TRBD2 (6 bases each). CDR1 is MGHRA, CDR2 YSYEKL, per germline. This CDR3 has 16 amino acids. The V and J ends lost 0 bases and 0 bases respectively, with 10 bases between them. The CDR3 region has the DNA TGCGCCAGCAGCCAAGAAGGGGGGCCTAGCACAGATACGCAGTATTTT. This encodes CASSQEGGPSTDTQYF.

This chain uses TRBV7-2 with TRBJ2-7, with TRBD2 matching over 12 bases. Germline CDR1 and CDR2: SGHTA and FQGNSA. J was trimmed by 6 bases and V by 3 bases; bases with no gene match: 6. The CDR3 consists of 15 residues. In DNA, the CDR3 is TGTGCCAGCAGCTTTAGGCTAGCGGGAGGGGGCGAGCAGTACTTC. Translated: CASSFRLAGGGEQYF.

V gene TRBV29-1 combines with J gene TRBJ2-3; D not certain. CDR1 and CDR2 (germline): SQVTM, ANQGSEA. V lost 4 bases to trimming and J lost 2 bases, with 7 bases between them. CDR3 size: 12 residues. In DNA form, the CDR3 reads TGCAGCGTTGTTCGAGCCACAGATACGCAGTATTTT. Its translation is CSVVRATDTQYF.

This CDR3 is CASTSTGSTGELFF. Here the CDR3 DNA reads TGTGCCAGCACCAGCACCGGGAGCACCGGGGAGCTGTTTTTT. This chain links TRBV7-9 with TRBJ2-2; D is perhaps TRBD2 (6 bases). The ends were cut back, 7 bases at V and 4 bases at J, with 13 bases in the middle. The germline V gene has CDR1 SEHNR and CDR2 FQNEAQ (reference sequence). This CDR3 contains 14 residues.